A selection of T cell receptor beta chains follows, all from one sample in a study of beta chain features in type 1 diabetes. Profiled with immunoSEQ multiplex PCR; TCRdb holds only in-frame clones, not every one. The data contain hundreds of thousands of clones, less than 20% of them singletons. Specimen: naive CD4+ T cells from blood. The receptors shown here come from a man younger than 30 in good health. CDR3s include the opening cysteine and the closing phenylalanine or tryptophan. A D gene is named only where the DNA matches it firmly. Size tells how often a clone was seen (once, few, many) or the class of an expanded clone, and some rows leave it out.

clone size	V gene	D gene	J gene	CDR3 DNA	CDR3 protein
NA	TRBV29-1	NA	TRBJ1-2	TGCAGCGTTGTAACAGGAAACTATGGCTACACCTTC	CSVVTGNYGYTF
few	TRBV19	NA	TRBJ1-2	TGTGCCGCCGGGAACTATGGCTACACCTTC	CAAGNYGYTF
few	TRBV5-1	TRBD2	TRBJ2-1	TGCGCCAGCAGCTCCCCAGCGGCTAGCGGGATCCACAATGAGCAGTTCTTC	CASSSPAASGIHNEQFF
NA	TRBV20-1	NA	TRBJ2-7	TGCAGTGCTAGCCTCGGACCCTTGGGACGCTTC	CSASLGPLGRF
few	TRBV10-3	NA	TRBJ2-5	TGTGCCATCAGTGAGAGAAGCAGGGGAGGAATAAAGTACCAAGAGACCCAGTACTTC	CAISERSRGGIKYQETQYF
few	TRBV7-2	NA	TRBJ1-1	TGTGCCAGCAGCTTAGAGGCCCGGTTGAACACTGAAGCTTTCTTT	CASSLEARLNTEAFF
NA	TRBV7-9	NA	TRBJ1-2	TGTGCCAGCAGCTTAACCGGGTCCAACTATGGCTACACCTTC	CASSLTGSNYGYTF
few	TRBV7-3	TRBD2	TRBJ2-5	TGTGCCAGCGGATTAGCGGGAGGGGAGACCCAGTACTTC	CASGLAGGETQYF
few	TRBV6-5	NA	TRBJ1-1	TGTGCCAGCAGGGCGACTGAAGCTTTCTTT	CASRATEAFF
NA	TRBV28	TRBD1	TRBJ2-7	TGTGCCAGCAGTTTCGCCAGGGGGCCTCGGACTTACGAGCAGTACTTC	CASSFARGPRTYEQYF
few	TRBV6-6	TRBD1	TRBJ2-5	TGTGCCAGCAGTTCGGGGACAGGGGGTCGAGAGACCCAGTACTTC	CASSSGTGGRETQYF